These 7 T cell receptor beta chains share one sample of origin, sequenced in a study of HIV-infected patients and healthy controls. cDNA was made from about 480 ng RNA using alpha and beta constant primers. Each of the alpha and beta chains got its own library through chain-specific third strand synthesis with indices. From the 5' RACE reads, TCRdb called clonotypes with MiXCR, one entry per CDR3 protein. The sample includes tens of thousands of distinct CDR3 sequences, roughly 7.9% of them seen just once. All unsorted peripheral T cells were captured because whole blood was used without fractionation. The sequencing sample was made of blood. The receptors shown here come from an adult in good health.

This clonotype was seen many times. This chain joins TRBV2 and TRBJ2-3; D not certain. The CDR3 spans 11 residues. With 8 bases removed from V and 6 bases from J, the gap between germline ends came to 9 bases. Per the germline V gene, CDR1 is SNHLY and CDR2 is FYNNEI. CDR3 in DNA: TGTGCCAGCGACAAGTCGGATACGCAGTATTTT. Protein product: CASDKSDTQYF.

This clonotype was recorded a few times. CDR3 residues: CASNLGGTASTDTQYF. CDR3 sequence (DNA): TGTGCCAGCAACCTTGGAGGGACGGCTAGCACAGATACGCAGTATTTT. The chain carries TRBV9 and TRBJ2-3, with D perhaps matching TRBD2 (6 bases). The CDR3 sequence is 16 residues long. The ends were cut back, 6 bases at V and 0 bases at J, with 17 bases in the middle. Germline V gene data show CDR1 as SGDLS and CDR2 as YYNGEE. Combining the CDR3 with reference TRBV9 and TRBJ2-3 gives the whole variable domain DSGVTQTPKHLITATGQRVTLRCSPRSGDLSVYWYQQSLDQGLQFLIQYYNGEERAKGNILERFSAQQFPDLHSELNLSSLELGDSALYFCASNLGGTASTDTQYFGPGTRLTVL.

In this sample, this clonotype turned up a few times. The chain has TRBV6-2 or TRBV6-3 and TRBJ2-2, with a tentative D call TRBD1 (6 bases). V was pared by 6 bases and J by 1 base, with 9 bases between. This CDR3 spans 14 amino acids. Germline V CDR1 and CDR2: MNHEY, SVGEGT. The CDR3, as DNA: TGTGCCAGCAGCCGGGGACAGAACACCGGGGAGCTGTTTTTT. This gives the protein CASSRGQNTGELFF.

Note on this clonotype: Being one base from a much bigger clone, this may be a read error. This rearrangement joins TRBV30 to TRBJ1-1; D remains ambiguous. The CDR3 sequence is 12 residues long. Trimming cost V 6 bases and J 0 bases, with 8 bases left between them. Germline V gives CDR1 GTSNPN, CDR2 SVGIG (reference sequence). CDR3 residues: CACGRLNTEAFF. CDR3 sequence (DNA): TGTGCCTGCGGGCGCCTGAACACTGAAGCTTTCTTT.

This clonotype occurred a few times. The chain recombines TRBV9 with TRBJ2-3, with TRBD2 matching 11 bases. The V and J ends lost 0 bases and 6 bases, in that order; junction bases with no gene match: 3. CDR1 and CDR2 from the germline V gene are SGDLS and YYNGEE. The CDR3 is 15 residues long. This CDR3 is CASSVVSGGADTQYF. The CDR3, as DNA: TGTGCCAGCAGCGTAGTTAGCGGGGGGGCTGATACGCAGTATTTT. Variable domain in full (rest from reference TRBV9 and TRBJ2-3): DSGVTQTPKHLITATGQRVTLRCSPRSGDLSVYWYQQSLDQGLQFLIQYYNGEERAKGNILERFSAQQFPDLHSELNLSSLELGDSALYFCASSVVSGGADTQYFGPGTRLTVL.

The rearrangement joins TRBV20-1 to TRBJ2-3, with 7 bases that match TRBD1. V gave up 6 bases and J gave up 0 bases; unmatched junction bases: 3. The germline CDR1 and CDR2 sequences are DFQATT and SNEGSKA (reference sequence). CDR3 length equals 13 residues. For the CDR3, the DNA is TGCAGTGCCAAGGGGGCTAGCACAGATACGCAGTATTTT. As protein: CSAKGASTDTQYF.

This clonotype has at least ten counts. The genes are TRBV18 and TRBJ2-5, with D unresolved. V lost 3 bases and J lost 3, with 5 bases in between. The germline V gene has CDR1 KGHSH and CDR2 LQKENI. The CDR3 extends over 12 amino acids. CDR3: CASSPQKETQYF. CDR3 DNA sequence: TGTGCCAGCTCACCCCAGAAAGAGACCCAGTACTTC.